The following is a TCR beta chain sequence with its context. The antigen is undetermined. Reverse transcribed after extraction, RNA yielded cDNA as the sequencing template. Data came from immunoSEQ multiplex PCR; TCRdb stores just in-frame clones and leaves some out. Of about 99,000 clones detected, under 90% appear once; the ten largest clones hold approximately 10%. Treatment described: oral pan-JAK inhibitor, 5-10 mg twice daily. V dropped 4 bases and J dropped 13; count of bases not matched to a gene: 7. From germline, CDR1 is SQVTM and CDR2 ANQGSEA. The CDR3 spans 11 residues. The data stem from a study of CD8+ T cells in alopecia areata. Study-level results: How baseline CD8+ expansion relates to response remains uncertain (there was one nonresponder). Patients showed less clear TCR sequence sharing than mice, possibly partly because of HLA diversity. Scalp clonality, together with expanded CD8+ clones among the top 100, fell significantly with tofacitinib.

This clonotype was obtained from a human donor with alopecia areata. This material consisted of CD8+ T cells sorted from blood, taken at roughly week 30, from a patient treated with tofacitinib. The rearrangement uses TRBV29-1 and TRBJ2-3; TRBD1 agrees at 8 bases. CDR3 loop: CSVAPQGAEYF. In DNA form, the CDR3 reads TGCAGCGTTGCGCCCCAGGGGGCAGAGTATTTT.